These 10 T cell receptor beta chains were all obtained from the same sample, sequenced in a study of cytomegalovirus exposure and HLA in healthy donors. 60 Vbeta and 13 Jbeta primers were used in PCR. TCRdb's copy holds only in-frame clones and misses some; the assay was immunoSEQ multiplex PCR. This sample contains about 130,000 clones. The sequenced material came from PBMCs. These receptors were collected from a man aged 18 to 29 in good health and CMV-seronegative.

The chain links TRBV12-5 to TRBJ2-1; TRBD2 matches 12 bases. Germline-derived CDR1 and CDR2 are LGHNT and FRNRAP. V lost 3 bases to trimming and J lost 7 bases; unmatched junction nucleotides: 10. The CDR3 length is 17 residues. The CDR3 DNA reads TGTGCTAGTGGTTTACTACTAGCGGGGGGTCTGAAGAATGAGCAGTTCTTC. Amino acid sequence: CASGLLLAGGLKNEQFF.

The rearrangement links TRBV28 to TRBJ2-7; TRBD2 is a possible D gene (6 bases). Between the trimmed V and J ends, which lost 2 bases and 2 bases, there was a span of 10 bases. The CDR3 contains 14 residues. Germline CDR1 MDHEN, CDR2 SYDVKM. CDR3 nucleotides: TGTGCCAGCAGTTTAGGAGGGATTCCCTACGAGCAGTACTTC. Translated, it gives CASSLGGIPYEQYF.

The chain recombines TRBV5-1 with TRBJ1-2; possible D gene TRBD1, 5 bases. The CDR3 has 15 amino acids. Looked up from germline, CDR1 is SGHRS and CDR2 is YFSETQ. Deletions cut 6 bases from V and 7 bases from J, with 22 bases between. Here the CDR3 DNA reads TGCGCCAGCAAGCGTCTAGGTGGAGGGGAAGGTGGCTACACCTTC. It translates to CASKRLGGGEGGYTF.

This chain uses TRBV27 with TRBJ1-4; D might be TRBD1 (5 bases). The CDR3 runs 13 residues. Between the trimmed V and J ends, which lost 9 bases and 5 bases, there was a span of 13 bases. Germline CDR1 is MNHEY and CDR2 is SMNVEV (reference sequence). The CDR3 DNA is TGTGCCAGTCGGGGGAGGGTGAATGAAAAACTGTTTTTT. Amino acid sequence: CASRGRVNEKLFF.

Here the CDR3 DNA reads TGTGCCAGTCGGACAGGGGGACGCACCTTC. Its translation is CASRTGGRTF. The rearrangement joins TRBV6-4 to TRBJ1-2, with 10 bases identical to TRBD1. V lost 9 bases, J lost 13 bases, and 5 bases stayed unmatched. The CDR3 is 10 amino acids. Per the germline V gene, CDR1 is MRHNA and CDR2 is SNTAGT.

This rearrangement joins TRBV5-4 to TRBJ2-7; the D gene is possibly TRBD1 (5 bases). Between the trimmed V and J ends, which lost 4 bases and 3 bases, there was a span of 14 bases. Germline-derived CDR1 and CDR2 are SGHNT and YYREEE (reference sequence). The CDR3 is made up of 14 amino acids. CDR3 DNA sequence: TGTGCCAGCAGCCATTCTGGACACTACTACGAGCAGTACTTC. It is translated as CASSHSGHYYEQYF.

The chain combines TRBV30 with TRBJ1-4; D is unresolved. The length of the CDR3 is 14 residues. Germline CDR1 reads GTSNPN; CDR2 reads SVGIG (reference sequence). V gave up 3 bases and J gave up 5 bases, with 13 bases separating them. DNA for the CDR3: TGTGCCTGGAGGGACTGGGAAAGCAATGAAAAACTGTTTTTT. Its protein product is CAWRDWESNEKLFF.

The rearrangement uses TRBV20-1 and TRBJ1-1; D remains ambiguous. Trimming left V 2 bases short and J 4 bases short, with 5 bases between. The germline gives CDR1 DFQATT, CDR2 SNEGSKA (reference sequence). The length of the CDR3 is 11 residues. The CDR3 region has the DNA TGCAGTGCTAGAAGCACCACTGAAGCTTTCTTT. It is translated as CSARSTTEAFF.

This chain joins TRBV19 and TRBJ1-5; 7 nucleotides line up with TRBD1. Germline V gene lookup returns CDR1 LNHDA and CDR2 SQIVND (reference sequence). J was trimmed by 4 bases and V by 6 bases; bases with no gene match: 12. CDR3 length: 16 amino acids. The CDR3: CASRRQGSGLNQPQHF. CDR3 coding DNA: TGTGCCAGTAGAAGACAGGGCTCGGGGCTTAATCAGCCCCAGCATTTT. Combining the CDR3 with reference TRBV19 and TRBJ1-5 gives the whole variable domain DGGITQSPKYLFRKEGQNVTLSCEQNLNHDAMYWYRQDPGQGLRLIYYSQIVNDFQKGDIAEGYSVSREKKESFPLTVTSAQKNPTAFYLCASRRQGSGLNQPQHFGDGTRLSIL.

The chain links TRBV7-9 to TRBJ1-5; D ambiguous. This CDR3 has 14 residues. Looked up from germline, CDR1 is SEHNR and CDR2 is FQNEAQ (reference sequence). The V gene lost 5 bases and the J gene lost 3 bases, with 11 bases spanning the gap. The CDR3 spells CASSTRELNQPQHF. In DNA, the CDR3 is TGTGCCAGCAGCACTCGGGAACTCAATCAGCCCCAGCATTTT.